This T cell receptor beta chain was found in a study of beta chain features in type 1 diabetes. Turning to the study itself: The patient and healthy donor groups were comparable for age, gender and cell yields.

Of the isolated RNA, all was reverse transcribed, and so the sequenced material was expressed TCRB transcripts. Using immunoSEQ multiplex PCR, the repertoire was profiled, and TCRdb retains in-frame clones only, with some absent. The data show around 180,000 clones, 7.8% seen once. This clone was observed a few times. Its matching antigen is unknown. This CDR3 contains 16 residues. Trimming took 3 bases from V and 12 from J, leaving 23 bases between them. Germline V CDR1 and CDR2: MGHDK, SYGVNS. Whole-study findings and limits: Type 1 diabetes patients had fewer VDJ junction insertions and more deletions. Any HLA effect on TCRB rearrangement was left unresolved by small sub-analyses. In every one of the four CD4+ subsets, TCRB CDR3s were moderately but significantly shorter in Type 1 diabetes patients.

By way of CD45RO/CCR7/CD25/CD127/CD95/CD27, the CD4+ regulatory, stem cell-like memory, central memory and naive cells were sorted. The clonotype was recovered from a woman in her 40s with type 1 diabetes. The chain uses TRBV25-1 and TRBJ1-4; TRBD1 might be the D (5 bases). Sequencing was performed on central memory CD4+ T cells from blood. The CDR3 DNA is TGTGCCAGCAGTGATCTCGACAGTCTCTCCGGGGGGGAACTGTTTTTT. Its translation is CASSDLDSLSGGELFF.